This TCR beta chain is drawn from a study of response to subunit inactivated influenza vaccine. There are a few counts of this clonotype. Per germline, CDR1 SEHNR and CDR2 FQNEAQ (reference sequence). The CDR3 is 14 residues long. Deletions cut 6 bases from V and 0 bases from J, with 12 bases between. TCRdb passed the RT-PCR reads through MiXCR, listing each CDR3 protein once. The sample includes about 540,000 distinct CDR3 sequences, roughly 25% of them seen just once. The data were also submitted as part of a second study, on T cells expressing NK-cell markers. That paper notes: For TCR beta, cDNA was produced by 5'RACE template switching with UMIs. The same clonotypes also predominated in the CD3+CD56-NKG2C+ fraction of a few donors.

The TCR was taken from a man in his fifties or sixties who received an inactivated influenza vaccine. The V gene is TRBV7-9, the J gene TRBJ2-7; D remains ambiguous. The input for sequencing was CD4+ T cells sorted from PBMCs, taken roughly 13 days after vaccination. CDR3 amino acids: CASRLDGYSYEQYF. CDR3 DNA: TGTGCCAGCAGATTGGACGGTTACTCCTACGAGCAGTACTTC.